The 22 T cell receptor beta chains presented below share a single source sample, sequenced in a study of T cells in Graves' hyperthyroidism and ophthalmopathy. The TCR beta CDR3 regions underwent amplification using RNA transcripts as the source. RT-PCR in the first round (using the HTBI primer set) targeted the TCR CDR3. TCRdb re-called the multiplex PCR reads through MiXCR, storing one row per CDR3 protein. The sample has a few hundred thousand distinct CDR3 sequences, around 13% seen once. The source material was blood. The receptors originated from a woman aged 40 to 50 with Graves' ophthalmopathy.

The chain has TRBV20-1 and TRBJ1-5; weak D call: TRBD1 (5 bases). From germline, CDR1 is DFQATT and CDR2 SNEGSKA (reference sequence). CDR3 size: 13 residues. Deletions cut 3 bases from V and 3 bases from J, with 9 bases between. CDR3 sequence: CSASGAVNQPQHF. The CDR3 DNA sequence: TGCAGTGCTAGTGGGGCTGTCAATCAGCCCCAGCATTTT.

The sample holds a few counts of this clonotype. The V gene is TRBV7-2, the J gene TRBJ1-6; 8 bases are a match to TRBD1. Germline V gives CDR1 SGHTA, CDR2 FQGNSA. The CDR3 covers 16 residues. Germline trimming cut 1 base from V and 7 bases from J; bases unmatched to any gene: 6. CDR3 nucleotide sequence: TGTGCCAGCAGCTTAGTAGCGGGACAGGCCAATTCACCCCTCCACTTT. This translates into CASSLVAGQANSPLHF. Variable domain in full (rest from reference TRBV7-2 and TRBJ1-6): GAGVSQSPSNKVTEKGKDVELRCDPISGHTALYWYRQSLGQGLEFLIYFQGNSAPDKSGLPSDRFSAERTGGSVSTLTIQRTQQEDSAVYLCASSLVAGQANSPLHFGNGTRLTVT.

This clonotype was found many times. This chain joins TRBV12-3 or TRBV12-4 and TRBJ2-1, with D possibly being TRBD2 (5 bases). V was pared by 2 bases and J by 7 bases, with 9 bases between. This CDR3 is built from 13 residues. The CDR3 DNA is TGTGCCAGCAGTTTACAGAGGGTTAATGAGCAGTTCTTC. It is translated as CASSLQRVNEQFF.

The V and J genes are TRBV11-2 and TRBJ2-6; tentatively, D is TRBD1 (5 bases). CDR3 length: 17 amino acids. V was trimmed by 2 bases and J by 2 bases, leaving 13 bases between them. Germline assignment: CDR1 SGHAT and CDR2 FQNNGV. The CDR3 DNA reads TGTGCCAGCAGCTTATGGCAGGGAAGGGCTGGGGCCAACGTCCTGACTTTC. Protein product: CASSLWQGRAGANVLTF.

V is TRBV2 and J is TRBJ2-2; 9 nucleotides match TRBD2. This CDR3 has 15 residues. The V gene end was trimmed by 5 bases and the J gene end by 8 bases; junction bases not matched to a gene: 9. CDR1 is SNHLY and CDR2 is FYNNEI in the germline V gene. The CDR3 bases are TGTGCCAGCAGTAGCGGGCGGGGGGGCCCAGGGGAGCTGTTTTTT. It yields the protein CASSSGRGGPGELFF.

This clonotype has a count of ten or more. For the CDR3, the DNA is TGTGCCAGCAGTTACTCAAGGTCTAACTCACCCCTCCACTTT. The encoded protein is CASSYSRSNSPLHF. The rearrangement links TRBV6-5 to TRBJ1-6; D is unresolved. The CDR3 is 14 residues long. Trimming cost V 0 bases and J 10 bases, with 10 bases left between them. CDR1 MNHEY and CDR2 SVGAGI come from the germline V gene.

This clonotype came up many times. The chain combines TRBV20-1 with TRBJ2-3, with TRBD2 matching 11 bases. The CDR3 consists of 15 residues. V was pared by 3 bases and J by 4 bases, with 6 bases of the junction left unmatched. Germline loops: CDR1 DFQATT, CDR2 SNEGSKA (reference sequence). The CDR3 DNA follows: TGCAGTGCTAGTATTTTTAGCGGGAGGGCAGATACGCAGTATTTT. It is translated as CSASIFSGRADTQYF.

This chain connects TRBV20-1 to TRBJ2-3, with 9 positions matching TRBD2. Trimming removed 5 bases from V and 2 bases from J; junction bases left unmatched: 8. Germline assignment: CDR1 DFQATT and CDR2 SNEGSKA (reference sequence). CDR3 length equals 15 residues. CDR3 sequence (DNA): TGCAGTGCTCTAAAGCGGGGGGCGACCACAGATACGCAGTATTTT. Its protein is CSALKRGATTDTQYF.

The gene calls are TRBV29-1 and TRBJ2-2, with D possibly called TRBD1 or TRBD2 (5 bases each). Per germline, CDR1 SQVTM and CDR2 ANQGSEA. The V end lost 4 bases, the J end lost 7 bases, and 7 bases lay between the germline ends. The CDR3 totals 11 residues. The CDR3 coding sequence is TGCAGCGTTGGAGGGGTCGGGGAGCTGTTTTTT. Its translation: CSVGGVGELFF.

V gene TRBV5-1 combines with J gene TRBJ2-3; D unclear. Germline assignment: CDR1 SGHRS and CDR2 YFSETQ. CDR3 length: 15 amino acids. V was trimmed by 0 bases and J by 1 base, leaving 9 bases between them. The CDR3 protein is CASSLVPLRTDTQYF. CDR3 nucleotide sequence: TGCGCCAGCAGCTTGGTCCCCCTCCGCACAGATACGCAGTATTTT.

This clonotype was seen ten or more times. The limits of the CDR3 on the DNA are not certain, so only TCRdb's listed CDR3 is given. This chain links TRBV12-3 or TRBV12-4 with TRBJ1-1; TRBD1 was called by the table and not checked on the DNA. The CDR3 comprises 11 residues, both ends counted. CDR3 region: CASSFGTGSFF.

V is TRBV4-1 and J is TRBJ2-1; D may be TRBD1 or TRBD2 (5 bases each). This CDR3 contains 15 residues. From germline, CDR1 is MGHRA and CDR2 YSYEKL. V dropped 2 bases and J dropped 2 bases, with 10 bases sitting between them. In DNA form, the CDR3 reads TGCGCCAGCAGCCAAAACGAGGGGACCTACAATGAGCAGTTCTTC. It translates to CASSQNEGTYNEQFF.

This clonotype was seen a few times. The V gene is TRBV12-3 or TRBV12-4, the J gene TRBJ1-6, with TRBD1 as a possible D gene (6 bases). The length of the CDR3 is 14 residues. V dropped 6 bases and J dropped 7 bases, with 13 bases sitting between them. The CDR3 reads CASRMTGKNSPLHF. In DNA, the CDR3 is TGTGCCAGCAGGATGACAGGAAAGAATTCACCCCTCCACTTT.

There are many counts of this clonotype. The chain carries TRBV2 and TRBJ1-1, with TRBD1 identical over 8 bases. CDR1 is SNHLY and CDR2 is FYNNEI in the germline V gene. With V trimmed by 6 bases and J by 4 bases, 4 bases remained unmatched. The CDR3 is 13 amino acids. CDR3 residues: CASSRQGSTEAFF. Here the CDR3 DNA reads TGTGCCAGCAGCAGACAGGGGAGCACTGAAGCTTTCTTT.

This clonotype was seen repeatedly, ten times or more. V usage is TRBV6-1 and J usage is TRBJ2-1, with D perhaps TRBD2 (6 bases). CDR1 and CDR2 from the germline V gene are MNHNS and SASEGT. The CDR3 runs 16 residues. Trimming removed 5 bases at V and 2 bases at J, with 16 bases between. The DNA for the CDR3 is TGTGCCAGCAGTTCCAGGCGACGGAGGGCCTACAATGAGCAGTTCTTC. It translates to CASSSRRRRAYNEQFF.

The rearrangement uses TRBV29-1 and TRBJ2-1; 8 positions agree with TRBD2. Germline lookup yields CDR1 SQVTM and CDR2 ANQGSEA. V shed 6 bases and J 5 bases; nucleotides not matched to a gene: 9. The CDR3 covers 14 residues. The CDR3 nucleotides read TGCAGCGTGGACGTAGCGGGAATTAACAATGAGCAGTTCTTC. This encodes CSVDVAGINNEQFF.

CDR3 sequence: CASSYSTGARYNEQFF. Here the CDR3 DNA reads TGTGCCAGCAGTTACTCGACAGGGGCCCGCTACAATGAGCAGTTCTTC. The chain uses TRBV6-6 and TRBJ2-1; 8 nucleotides line up with TRBD1. The V gene's germline CDR1 is MNHNY and CDR2 SVGAGI (reference sequence). V was pared by 0 bases and J by 3 bases, with 4 bases of the junction left unmatched. CDR3 length: 16 amino acids.

On this clonotype itself: The junction departs from the called germline gene at one end, perhaps through a read error. The V call is TRBV9, the J call TRBJ2-2; D is unresolved. CDR1 is SGDLS, CDR2 YYNGEE, per germline. The CDR3 contains 16 residues. CDR3 loop: CASSVEVFANTRELFF. CDR3 coding DNA: TGTGCCAGCAGCGTAGAGGTCTTCGCGAACACCAGGGAGCTGTTTTTT.

A few counts support this clonotype. The chain has TRBV24-1 and TRBJ1-5, with D unresolved. Trimming cost V 9 bases and J 5 bases, with 7 bases left between them. CDR3 length equals 11 residues. Germline CDR1 KGHDR, CDR2 SFDVKD. The CDR3 DNA follows: TGTGCCACCTTTCCCGATCAGCCCCAGCATTTT. Its protein is CATFPDQPQHF.

The chain has TRBV11-2 and TRBJ2-7; 10 positions agree with TRBD1. Unmatched junction bases numbered 10, after V lost 2 bases and J lost 6 bases. CDR1 SGHAT and CDR2 FQNNGV come from the germline V gene. The CDR3 covers 16 residues. The CDR3 DNA reads TGTGCCAGCAGCTTAAAGATCGGGACAGGGGATCGCGAGCAGTACTTC. Amino acid sequence: CASSLKIGTGDREQYF.

The rearrangement links TRBV29-1 to TRBJ2-4; 12 bases are shared with TRBD2. Trimming cost V 7 bases and J 1 base; bases outside gene matches: 14. This CDR3 has 18 residues. Germline V gene lookup returns CDR1 SQVTM and CDR2 ANQGSEA. CDR3 sequence: CSGYGGTSGSGAKNIQYF. The CDR3 bases are TGCAGCGGATATGGGGGGACTAGCGGGTCCGGGGCCAAAAACATTCAGTACTTC. Filled out from reference TRBV29-1 and TRBJ2-4, the complete variable domain reads SAVISQKPSRDICQRGTSLTIQCQVDSQVTMMFWYRQQPGQSLTLIATANQGSEATYESGFVIDKFPISRPNLTFSTLTVSNMSPEDSSIYLCSGYGGTSGSGAKNIQYFGAGTRLSVL.

V gene TRBV5-1 combines with J gene TRBJ1-1, with D possibly matching TRBD1 (5 bases). Germline assignment: CDR1 SGHRS and CDR2 YFSETQ. The germline V and J ends were trimmed by 1 base and 8 bases, with 9 bases remaining between them. This CDR3 contains 12 residues. Here the CDR3 reads CASSLRPGEAFF. The CDR3 region has the DNA TGCGCCAGCAGCTTGCGGCCAGGGGAAGCTTTCTTT.